This TCR beta chain was captured by sequencing in a study of blood T cell repertoires in COVID-19. Overall study context: Samples came from the United States, Italy and Spain, spanning acute and convalescent COVID-19.

The participants were between roughly 18 and 100 years old and came from under 25 US areas. Recovery meant two consecutive negative NP/OP PCR tests, professional clearance, or resolved symptoms. Generated by immunoSEQ multiplex PCR, the TCRdb table keeps only in-frame clones and is missing some. The sample has fewer than 300,000 clones, 75% to 95% seen once. CDR3 size: 13 residues. Per the germline V gene, CDR1 is SGHVS and CDR2 is FQNEAQ. V lost 5 bases and J 3 bases, leaving 9 bases between the germline ends. The chain combines TRBV7-8 with TRBJ2-3; D unclear. This TCR was sampled from a woman in her 30s who had recovered from COVID-19. Sequenced input: PBMCs or T cells enriched from blood (not recorded which). CDR3 in amino acids: CASSPLVTDTQYF. In DNA, the CDR3 is TGTGCCAGCAGCCCTCTAGTGACAGATACGCAGTATTTT.